These 30 T cell receptor beta chains were sequenced from one sample in a study of T cell changes during pregnancy in multiple sclerosis. Profiled with immunoSEQ multiplex PCR; TCRdb holds only in-frame clones, not every one. Of some 68,000 clones listed, roughly nine tenths are singletons. Sequencing used peripheral blood, obtained in the second trimester of pregnancy. Receptor source: a female donor in good health, enrolled as a control in a pregnancy study.

This sequence joins TRBV6-1 and TRBJ1-1; the D gene is possibly TRBD1 (5 bases). The V and J ends lost 3 bases and 0 bases respectively, with 8 bases between them. Germline V gene sequence: CDR1 MNHNS, CDR2 SASEGT. CDR3 size: 14 residues. CDR3 in amino acids: CASSDGQLNTEAFF. The CDR3 DNA is TGTGCCAGCAGTGACGGACAATTGAACACTGAAGCTTTCTTT.

The chain joins TRBV11-2 to TRBJ1-6; D gene uncertain. Trimming took off 3 bases at V and 5 bases at J, with 2 bases between the two ends. Per the germline V gene, CDR1 is SGHAT and CDR2 is FQNNGV. The CDR3 runs to 12 residues. CDR3 in amino acids: CASSFNNSPLHF. Written as DNA, the CDR3 is TGTGCCAGCAGCTTTAATAATTCACCCCTCCACTTT. Looking up the rest from reference TRBV11-2 and TRBJ1-6 gives the full variable domain: EAGVAQSPRYKIIEKRQSVAFWCNPISGHATLYWYQQILGQGPKLLIQFQNNGVVDDSQLPKDRFSAERLKGVDSTLKIQPAKLEDSAVYLCASSFNNSPLHFGNGTRLTVT.

This chain joins TRBV5-1 and TRBJ2-7; 10 bases fit TRBD2. With V trimmed by 5 bases and J by 3 bases, 8 bases remained unmatched. From germline, CDR1 is SGHRS and CDR2 YFSETQ. This CDR3 has 15 amino acids. The chain's CDR3 is CASSGGEREGYEQYF. The CDR3 region has the DNA TGCGCCAGCAGTGGAGGGGAGCGGGAGGGCTACGAGCAGTACTTC.

The rearrangement joins TRBV4-2 to TRBJ1-5; 7 nucleotides align to TRBD1. V was clipped by 0 bases and J by 7 bases; unmatched bases: 9. Germline V gene sequence: CDR1 LGHNA, CDR2 YNFKEQ. The CDR3 has 16 residues. This CDR3 is CASSQEIGTVRQPQHF. For the CDR3, the DNA is TGTGCCAGCAGCCAAGAGATCGGGACAGTTCGCCAGCCCCAGCATTTT.

The genes are TRBV5-4 and TRBJ1-3; D uncertain. Trimming removed 0 bases from V and 4 bases from J, with 8 bases in between. This CDR3 has 14 amino acids. The germline V gene has CDR1 SGHNT and CDR2 YYREEE (reference sequence). Here the CDR3 DNA reads TGTGCCAGCAGCTTGGGGCTTTTGGGAAACACCATATATTTT. Its protein is CASSLGLLGNTIYF.

The rearrangement links TRBV28 to TRBJ2-5; 8 bases map to TRBD1. Trimming removed 4 bases from V and 3 bases from J; junction bases left unmatched: 4. CDR1 is MDHEN, CDR2 SYDVKM, per germline. CDR3 length equals 14 residues. CDR3 residues: CASSSNRGEETQYF. Here the CDR3 DNA reads TGTGCCAGCAGTTCCAACAGGGGGGAAGAGACCCAGTACTTC.

V and J are TRBV2 and TRBJ2-2; tentative D call: TRBD2 (6 bases). V lost 7 bases and J lost 0, with 15 bases in between. Germline values: CDR1 SNHLY, CDR2 FYNNEI. The CDR3 extends over 16 amino acids. CDR3 nucleotide sequence: TGTGCCAGCAATCAAGATACGGGGGCGAACACCGGGGAGCTGTTTTTT. It translates to CASNQDTGANTGELFF.

The CDR3 region is CASTRNQETQYF. CDR3 bases: TGTGCCAGCACGCGGAACCAAGAGACCCAGTACTTC. The chain uses TRBV28 and TRBJ2-5; D unresolved. V lost 7 bases to trimming and J lost 0 bases, with 6 bases between them. The CDR3 has 12 residues. Germline V gene data show CDR1 as MDHEN and CDR2 as SYDVKM.

This rearrangement joins TRBV6-4 to TRBJ2-1; possible D gene TRBD1, 5 bases. The CDR3 runs to 13 residues. V lost 2 bases and J 7 bases, leaving 9 bases between the germline ends. The germline V gene has CDR1 MRHNA and CDR2 SNTAGT. This CDR3 is CASSDGAENEQFF. The CDR3 DNA follows: TGTGCCAGCAGTGACGGGGCCGAGAATGAGCAGTTCTTC.

The chain combines TRBV14 with TRBJ2-2, with D maybe TRBD2 (5 bases). Germline CDR1 is SGHDN and CDR2 is FVKESK. The CDR3 is 14 residues long. The V end lost 0 bases, the J end lost 7 bases, and 9 bases lay between the germline ends. The CDR3 loop reads CASSQDRGIGELFF. The DNA of the CDR3 is TGTGCCAGCAGCCAAGATCGGGGTATCGGGGAGCTGTTTTTT.

The chain has TRBV5-6 and TRBJ1-1; a possible D gene is TRBD1 (5 bases). Germline assignment: CDR1 SGHDT and CDR2 YYEEEE. The CDR3 covers 14 residues. V lost 4 bases and J 1 base, leaving 11 bases between the germline ends. CDR3 residues: CASSVTEKNTEAFF. In DNA form, the CDR3 reads TGTGCCAGCAGCGTGACAGAAAAGAACACTGAAGCTTTCTTT.

The chain recombines TRBV7-9 with TRBJ2-3; no definite D call. Trimming left V 2 bases short and J 2 bases short, with 8 bases between. This CDR3 contains 14 residues. Germline CDR1 reads SEHNR; CDR2 reads FQNEAQ (reference sequence). The CDR3 sequence is CASSLLQTTDTQYF. In nucleotides, the CDR3 is TGTGCCAGCAGCTTATTACAGACCACAGATACGCAGTATTTT.

The chain employs TRBV5-1 and TRBJ1-4; the D gene is possibly TRBD1 (6 bases). The CDR3 contains 13 residues. Trimming stripped 7 bases from V and 0 bases from J, with 7 bases between. From germline, CDR1 is SGHRS and CDR2 YFSETQ. The CDR3 nucleotides read TGCGCCAGCCACAGGGCAACTAATGAAAAACTGTTTTTT. It specifies CASHRATNEKLFF. Filled out from reference TRBV5-1 and TRBJ1-4, the complete variable domain reads KAGVTQTPRYLIKTRGQQVTLSCSPISGHRSVSWYQQTPGQGLQFLFEYFSETQRNKGNFPGRFSGRQFSNSRSEMNVSTLELGDSALYLCASHRATNEKLFFGSGTQLSVL.

The chain has TRBV6-1 and TRBJ1-5, with a weak D call TRBD1 (6 bases). The CDR3 is 15 residues long. Germline assignment: CDR1 MNHNS and CDR2 SASEGT. V was pared by 2 bases and J by 3 bases, with 11 bases between. The CDR3 nucleotides read TGTGCCAGCAGTGAATTGGACAGATCCAATCAGCCCCAGCATTTT. Protein sequence: CASSELDRSNQPQHF.

This clone was found once. The rearrangement links TRBV6-1 to TRBJ1-5, with D perhaps matching TRBD1 (6 bases). This CDR3 spans 15 amino acids. Germline V gene sequence: CDR1 MNHNS, CDR2 SASEGT. Trimming removed 5 bases from V and 0 bases from J, with 11 bases in between. The CDR3 coding sequence is TGTGCCAGCAGTCAGGGGCTGGATAGCAATCAGCCCCAGCATTTT. It specifies CASSQGLDSNQPQHF.

V usage is TRBV5-1 and J usage is TRBJ1-4, with D possibly being TRBD1 (5 bases). This CDR3 is 12 amino acids long. V gave up 0 bases and J gave up 8 bases, with 5 bases separating them. Germline assignment: CDR1 SGHRS and CDR2 YFSETQ. CDR3 loop: CASSLDREKLFF. CDR3 sequence (DNA): TGCGCCAGCAGCTTGGACAGGGAAAAACTGTTTTTT.

The chain joins TRBV29-1 to TRBJ1-1; D is possibly TRBD1 (5 bases). The germline V and J ends were trimmed by 3 bases and 0 bases, with 8 bases remaining between them. Germline lookup yields CDR1 SQVTM and CDR2 ANQGSEA. The CDR3 length is 13 residues. Written as DNA, the CDR3 is TGCAGCGTTGAGGCAGGGATGAACACTGAAGCTTTCTTT. Translating it yields CSVEAGMNTEAFF.

The chain is built from TRBV6-5 and TRBJ1-1; 9 bases are shared with TRBD1. V was pared by 4 bases and J by 1 base, with 4 bases of the junction left unmatched. The CDR3 consists of 15 residues. CDR1 and CDR2 from the germline V gene are MNHEY and SVGAGI. The CDR3 is CASSSGTGTNTEAFF. The CDR3 region has the DNA TGTGCCAGCAGTTCCGGGACAGGGACGAACACTGAAGCTTTCTTT.

The chain employs TRBV6-5 and TRBJ2-2; TRBD2 agrees at 7 bases. From germline, CDR1 is MNHEY and CDR2 SVGAGI. The CDR3 loop spans 16 amino acids. The V and J ends lost 0 bases and 4 bases, in that order; junction bases with no gene match: 5. In DNA form, the CDR3 reads TGTGCCAGCAGTTACTCGCGCGGGAGAGGCACCGGGGAGCTGTTTTTT. Translating it yields CASSYSRGRGTGELFF.

The gene calls are TRBV28 and TRBJ2-7; D unclear. The CDR3 extends over 11 amino acids. V dropped 8 bases and J dropped 3 bases, with 8 bases sitting between them. Germline CDR1 and CDR2: MDHEN and SYDVKM. Here the CDR3 reads CASESNYEQYF. DNA for the CDR3: TGTGCCAGCGAAAGCAACTACGAGCAGTACTTC.

The chain is built from TRBV7-9 and TRBJ1-4, with D unclear. Deletions cut 3 bases from V and 7 bases from J, with 9 bases between. Germline V CDR1 and CDR2: SEHNR, FQNEAQ (reference sequence). The CDR3 has 13 amino acids. DNA for the CDR3: TGTGCCAGCAGCTTTACCCCTACTGAAAAACTGTTTTTT. It specifies CASSFTPTEKLFF.

This chain connects TRBV27 to TRBJ1-5; 8 bases fit TRBD1. Germline V gives CDR1 MNHEY, CDR2 SMNVEV (reference sequence). The trim removed 4 bases at V and 7 bases at J, leaving 12 bases unmatched. The CDR3 consists of 16 residues. CDR3 sequence: CASSSLDRDSRQPQHF. For the CDR3, the DNA is TGTGCCAGCAGTTCACTGGACAGGGACTCCCGGCAGCCCCAGCATTTT.

The rearrangement uses TRBV27 and TRBJ2-7, with TRBD2 identical over 8 bases. The length of the CDR3 is 15 residues. Looked up from germline, CDR1 is MNHEY and CDR2 is SMNVEV (reference sequence). V was clipped by 6 bases and J by 4 bases; unmatched bases: 11. The CDR3 sequence is CASRNERESVYEQYF. Written as DNA, the CDR3 is TGTGCCAGCAGAAACGAGCGGGAGAGTGTGTACGAGCAGTACTTC.

The V call is TRBV28, the J call TRBJ2-1; weak D call: TRBD2 (6 bases). The CDR3 consists of 12 residues. Germline CDR1 MDHEN, CDR2 SYDVKM. The ends were cut back, 11 bases at V and 5 bases at J, with 13 bases in the middle. The CDR3 region is CAGGGRDNEQFF. The CDR3 nucleotides are TGTGCCGGCGGAGGGCGAGACAATGAGCAGTTCTTC.

This clone showed up just once. The chain couples TRBV19 to TRBJ1-1, with TRBD1 identical over 7 bases. V gave up 1 base and J gave up 1 base; unmatched junction bases: 9. CDR3 size: 17 residues. The germline gives CDR1 LNHDA, CDR2 SQIVND (reference sequence). This CDR3 reads CASSIGWEGGRNTEAFF. The DNA for the CDR3 is TGTGCCAGTAGTATAGGCTGGGAAGGGGGCAGGAACACTGAAGCTTTCTTT.

The chain combines TRBV13 with TRBJ2-7; perhaps TRBD1 as D (6 bases). V was clipped by 8 bases and J by 4 bases, with 12 bases between them. Germline assignment: CDR1 PRHDT and CDR2 FYEKMQ (reference sequence). The CDR3 contains 12 residues. The DNA for the CDR3 is TGTGCCAGCCGTCAGGGGCCGTACGAGCAGTACTTC. Translating it yields CASRQGPYEQYF.

The chain links TRBV7-3 to TRBJ2-1; 15 bases match TRBD2. The CDR3 length is 15 residues. Germline values: CDR1 SGHTA, CDR2 FQGTGA. V lost 5 bases and J lost 7; bases outside the gene matches: 3. The CDR3 loop is CASSAGTSGGNEQFF. CDR3 nucleotide sequence: TGTGCCAGCAGCGCCGGGACTAGCGGGGGGAATGAGCAGTTCTTC.

This clone was seen just once. The chain couples TRBV19 to TRBJ2-7; 10 nucleotides line up with TRBD1. In germline, CDR1 is LNHDA, CDR2 SQIVND (reference sequence). The V gene end was trimmed by 3 bases and the J gene end by 4 bases; junction bases not matched to a gene: 9. This CDR3 is 16 amino acids long. CDR3 DNA: TGTGCCAGTAGTATCTACCCCGGGACAGGGGCGTACGAGCAGTACTTC. It encodes CASSIYPGTGAYEQYF. The full variable domain, in which reference TRBV19 and TRBJ2-7 provide the parts outside the CDR3, is DGGITQSPKYLFRKEGQNVTLSCEQNLNHDAMYWYRQDPGQGLRLIYYSQIVNDFQKGDIAEGYSVSREKKESFPLTVTSAQKNPTAFYLCASSIYPGTGAYEQYFGPGTRLTVT.

V is TRBV4-2 and J is TRBJ2-7; 8 bases agree with TRBD2. This CDR3 spans 15 amino acids. Germline lookup yields CDR1 LGHNA and CDR2 YNFKEQ. The junction had 8 bases not matched to a gene; V was cut back by 2 bases and J by 5 bases. Written as DNA, the CDR3 is TGTGCCAGCAGCCAAAGCCGGGGGGGGTACGACGAGCAGTACTTC. It codes for CASSQSRGGYDEQYF.

This rearrangement joins TRBV9 to TRBJ2-5, with 8 bases that match TRBD2. The CDR3 has 15 amino acids. Germline lookup yields CDR1 SGDLS and CDR2 YYNGEE. V dropped 2 bases and J dropped 0; count of bases not matched to a gene: 3. The chain's CDR3 is CASSVGRANQETQYF. The CDR3 nucleotides read TGTGCCAGCAGCGTCGGGAGGGCGAACCAAGAGACCCAGTACTTC.